The T cell receptor (beta chain) under discussion was sequenced for a study of long-term antiretroviral therapy in people with HIV. Sequencing used immunoSEQ v3.0 at survey level. Here immunoSEQ multiplex PCR was the method, and the copy in TCRdb shows in-frame clones only, minus some. The sample yields about 21,000 clones, around 80% seen once. V shed 1 base and J shed 2 bases, with 9 bases lying between them. The germline V gene encodes CDR1 SGHTA and CDR2 FQGNSA. The CDR3 is 15 amino acids. Each participant with HIV received care in the United States. Before they underwent DNA extraction, samples held roughly 0.95-11 million cryopreserved PBMC. Notes on the study in general: Therapy changes, viral resistance and ART adherence were not documented in the available data. Compared with controls, HIV repertoires showed narrower CDR3 length ranges.

About this clone: Its specificity is not known.

This specimen consisted of unsorted PBMCs, obtained 0.5 years after starting antiretroviral therapy. The chain employs TRBV7-2 and TRBJ1-5; no reliable D call. The origin of this receptor is a man aged 18 to 35 with HIV. CDR3 DNA sequence: TGTGCCAGCAGCTTAGAGAGGGCAGGCAATCAGCCCCAGCATTTT. Translating it yields CASSLERAGNQPQHF. Full variable domain (rest looked up from reference TRBV7-2 and TRBJ1-5): GAGVSQSPSNKVTEKGKDVELRCDPISGHTALYWYRQSLGQGLEFLIYFQGNSAPDKSGLPSDRFSAERTGGSVSTLTIQRTQQEDSAVYLCASSLERAGNQPQHFGDGTRLSIL.